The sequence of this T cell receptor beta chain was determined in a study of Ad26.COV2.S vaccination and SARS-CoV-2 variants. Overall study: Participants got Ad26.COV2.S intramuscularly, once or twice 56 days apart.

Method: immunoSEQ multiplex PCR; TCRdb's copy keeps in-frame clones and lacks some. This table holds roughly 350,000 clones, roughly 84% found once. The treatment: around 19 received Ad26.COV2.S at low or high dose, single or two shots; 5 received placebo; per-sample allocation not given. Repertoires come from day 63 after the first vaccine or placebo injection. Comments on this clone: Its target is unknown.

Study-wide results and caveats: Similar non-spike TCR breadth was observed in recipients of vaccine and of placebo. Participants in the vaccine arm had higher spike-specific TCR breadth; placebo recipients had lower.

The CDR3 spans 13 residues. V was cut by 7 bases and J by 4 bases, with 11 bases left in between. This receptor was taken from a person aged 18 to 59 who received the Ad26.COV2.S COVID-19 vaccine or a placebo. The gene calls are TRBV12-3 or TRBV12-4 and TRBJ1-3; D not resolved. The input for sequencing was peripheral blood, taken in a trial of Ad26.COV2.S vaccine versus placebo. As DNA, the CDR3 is TGTGCCAGCACCGATCCTCAGGGAAACACCATATATTTT. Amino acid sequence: CASTDPQGNTIYF.